This T cell receptor beta chain was captured by sequencing in a study of response to subunit inactivated influenza vaccine. Findings and caveats of the study: It was the authors' suggestion that each seasonal influenza vaccination recruits few new T cells.

TCRdb re-derived calls from the RT-PCR reads in MiXCR, one entry per CDR3 protein. The table has more than 700,000 distinct CDR3 sequences, approximately 21% seen once; the top ten hold roughly 10%. This clonotype was observed a handful of times. Its cognate antigen is unknown. The material was PBMCs from blood, obtained roughly 5 days after vaccination. This sequence was found in a man in his forties or fifties who received an inactivated influenza vaccine.

CDR3 coding DNA: TGTGCCAGCAGCCAGGGGACAGCCGGGAAGGGACTGTTTTTT. This encodes CASSQGTAGKGLFF. The chain couples TRBV7-9 to TRBJ1-4, with TRBD1 identical over 7 bases. The CDR3 has 14 amino acids. V dropped 5 bases and J dropped 13; count of bases not matched to a gene: 13. Germline values: CDR1 SEHNR, CDR2 FQNEAQ (reference sequence).